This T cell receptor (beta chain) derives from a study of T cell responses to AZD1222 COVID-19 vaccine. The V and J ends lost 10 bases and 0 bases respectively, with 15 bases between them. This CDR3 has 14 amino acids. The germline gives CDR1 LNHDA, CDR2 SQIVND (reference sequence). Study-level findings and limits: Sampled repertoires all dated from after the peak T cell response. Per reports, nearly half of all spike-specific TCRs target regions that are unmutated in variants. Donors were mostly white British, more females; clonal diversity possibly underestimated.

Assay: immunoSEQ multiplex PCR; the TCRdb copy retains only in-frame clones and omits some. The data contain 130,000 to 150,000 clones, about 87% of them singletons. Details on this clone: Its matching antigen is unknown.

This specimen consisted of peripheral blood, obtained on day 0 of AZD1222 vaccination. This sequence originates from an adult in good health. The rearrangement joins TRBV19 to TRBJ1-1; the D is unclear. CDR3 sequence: CATLGRPLNTEAFF. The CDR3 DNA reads TGTGCCACTTTGGGTCGTCCGTTGAACACTGAAGCTTTCTTT.